These 25 T cell receptor beta chains were sequenced from one sample in a study of blood T cells in healthy people across ages. Together with a sample-barcoded 5' primer, a J-beta primer mix was included in a second PCR lasting about 6 to 12 cycles. TCRdb reanalysed the 5' RACE reads using MiXCR and keeps one entry per CDR3 protein. In the table there are over 950,000 distinct CDR3 sequences, roughly two fifths of which are singletons. The sequenced sample consisted of blood. These receptors came from a young man in good health.

DNA of the CDR3: TGCGCCAGCAGCCAAGGAGCCACCGGGGAGCTGTTTTTT. As protein: CASSQGATGELFF. The V call is TRBV4-3, the J call TRBJ2-2; D unclear. The CDR3 length is 13 residues. V dropped 1 base and J dropped 4 bases, with 4 bases sitting between them. Germline V lookup: CDR1 LGHNA, CDR2 YSLEER.

This clonotype was detected a few times. This chain joins TRBV12-3 or TRBV12-4 and TRBJ1-5; maybe TRBD1 (5 bases). The CDR3 runs to 16 residues. Trimming stripped 7 bases from V and 1 base from J, with 17 bases between. This CDR3 reads CASIYSRAGSNQPQHF. The DNA for the CDR3 is TGTGCCAGCATTTACTCACGGGCAGGGAGCAATCAGCCCCAGCATTTT.

This clonotype was seen more than once but under ten times. This chain joins TRBV11-3 and TRBJ2-4, with D perhaps being TRBD1 or TRBD2 (5 bases each). V lost 0 bases and J lost 15, with 15 bases in between. The CDR3 has 13 residues. From germline, CDR1 is SGHNT and CDR2 YENEEA. CDR3 nucleotides: TGTGCCAGCAGCTTAGATCGGTACACCGGGGCGTACTTC. As protein: CASSLDRYTGAYF.

J is TRBJ2-3 and V is TRBV20-1, with D maybe TRBD2 (5 bases). CDR1 DFQATT and CDR2 SNEGSKA come from the germline V gene (reference sequence). V was shortened by 0 bases and J by 6 bases, with 16 bases between the two germline ends. The CDR3 has 15 residues. The CDR3 sequence: CSARDNRGPKDTQYF. CDR3 nucleotides: TGCAGTGCTAGAGATAATCGAGGGCCCAAGGATACGCAGTATTTT.

Comments on this clonotype: A much larger clone is a single base away; this may be a read error. V gene TRBV29-1 combines with J gene TRBJ1-1; D is unclear. The length of the CDR3 is 8 residues. Germline values: CDR1 SQVTM, CDR2 ANQGSEA. CDR3 coding DNA: TGCAACGTTGATGAAGCTTTCTTT. This translates into CNVDEAFF.

The rearrangement links TRBV2 to TRBJ1-5; a weak D match, TRBD1 (5 bases). The CDR3 has 15 amino acids. CDR1 is SNHLY and CDR2 is FYNNEI in the germline V gene. Trimming shortened V by 6 bases and J by 2 bases, and 14 bases separated the two germline ends. CDR3 nucleotide sequence: TGTGCCAGCAGGGACACATCCTACGGCAATCAGCCCCAGCATTTT. It is translated as CASRDTSYGNQPQHF.

The chain combines TRBV20-1 with TRBJ2-3, with unresolved D. Germline V gene data show CDR1 as DFQATT and CDR2 as SNEGSKA (reference sequence). V was trimmed by 7 bases and J by 4 bases, leaving 21 bases between them. The CDR3 is made up of 15 amino acids. The CDR3 reads CSVRTPRGRADTQYF. In DNA form, the CDR3 reads TGCAGTGTCAGAACCCCCAGAGGTCGCGCAGATACGCAGTATTTT.

This clonotype was seen repeatedly, ten times or more. A junction end diverges from the germline sequence, so it may reflect a read error. The rearrangement uses TRBV5-1 and TRBJ1-1; no firm D call. Germline CDR1 SGHRS, CDR2 YFSETQ. The CDR3 loop spans 11 amino acids. DNA of the CDR3: TGTGCCAGCAGTTTAGCGGGTGAAGCTTTCTTT. It encodes CASSLAGEAFF.

This clonotype was seen more than once but under ten times. The chain carries TRBV6-2 or TRBV6-3 and TRBJ1-1; the D gene is possibly TRBD1 (6 bases). This CDR3 region has 15 residues. Trimming pared 6 bases from V and 2 bases from J, leaving 16 bases between. Germline V gene data show CDR1 as MNHEY and CDR2 as SVGEGT. CDR3 amino acids: CASSRPGQRNTEAFF. Written as DNA, the CDR3 is TGTGCCAGCAGCCGCCCGGGACAAAGAAACACTGAAGCTTTCTTT.

The genes are TRBV20-1 and TRBJ1-1; TRBD1 is a possible D gene (6 bases). Germline CDR1 reads DFQATT; CDR2 reads SNEGSKA (reference sequence). The CDR3 consists of 13 residues. V was pared by 5 bases and J by 0 bases, with 10 bases between. The CDR3 here is CSADTGMNTEAFF. Here the CDR3 DNA reads TGCAGTGCTGATACAGGGATGAACACTGAAGCTTTCTTT.

V usage is TRBV12-3 or TRBV12-4 and J usage is TRBJ2-1; perhaps D is TRBD1 or TRBD2 (5 bases each). Trimming stripped 1 base from V and 6 bases from J, with 13 bases between. The CDR3 is 15 amino acids. CDR3 nucleotide sequence: TGTGCCAGCAGTTTAGGAGGGGTTTTAAGCAATGAGCAGTTCTTC. The encoded protein is CASSLGGVLSNEQFF.

This rearrangement joins TRBV7-2 to TRBJ2-3; 7 nucleotides align to TRBD1. The J segment lost 4 bases and the V segment lost 6 bases, leaving 7 bases of the junction unmatched. The CDR3 consists of 14 residues. Germline V CDR1 and CDR2: SGHTA, FQGNSA. The DNA for the CDR3 is TGTGCCAGCAGTTCTAGAGGGGGCGCAGATACGCAGTATTTT. It codes for CASSSRGGADTQYF.

The chain recombines TRBV20-1 with TRBJ1-1; D uncertain. Germline V gene sequence: CDR1 DFQATT, CDR2 SNEGSKA (reference sequence). Trimming stripped 6 bases from V and 0 bases from J, with 26 bases between. This CDR3 is 18 amino acids long. CDR3 DNA: TGCAGTGCCAAAACAACCCAGGCATTCAGCGCTTTGAACACTGAAGCTTTCTTT. Protein sequence: CSAKTTQAFSALNTEAFF.

This clonotype was seen a handful of times. The chain links TRBV7-2 to TRBJ2-3, with D perhaps assigned TRBD1 or TRBD2 (5 bases each). The CDR3 covers 13 residues. CDR1 is SGHTA, CDR2 FQGNSA, per germline. V was cut by 5 bases and J by 6 bases, with 12 bases left in between. CDR3 region: CASSVYWGDTQYF. CDR3 DNA sequence: TGTGCCAGCAGCGTTTACTGGGGGGATACGCAGTATTTT.

Only a few counts were recorded for this clonotype. The rearrangement links TRBV20-1 to TRBJ1-2, with D unclear. CDR1 is DFQATT, CDR2 SNEGSKA, per germline (reference sequence). V was clipped by 0 bases and J by 3 bases, with 14 bases between them. This CDR3 has 15 amino acids. CDR3 loop: CSARDLVIRDYGYTF. CDR3 nucleotides: TGCAGTGCTAGAGACCTAGTTATACGGGACTATGGCTACACCTTC.

This rearrangement joins TRBV12-5 to TRBJ2-7; perhaps TRBD2 as D (7 bases). Trimming left V 8 bases short and J 7 bases short, with 18 bases between. The CDR3 consists of 13 residues. The germline CDR1 and CDR2 sequences are LGHNT and FRNRAP. The CDR3 sequence is CASQAGAHNEQYF. CDR3 coding DNA: TGTGCTAGTCAGGCGGGGGCCCACAATGAGCAGTACTTC.

This chain connects TRBV25-1 to TRBJ1-2; D remains unclear. The V gene's germline CDR1 is MGHDK and CDR2 SYGVNS. Trimming took off 4 bases at V and 2 bases at J, with 14 bases between the two ends. The CDR3 extends over 15 amino acids. The CDR3 nucleotides read TGTGCCAGCAGTGTAGGCGGGGTGACGAACTATGGCTACACCTTC. This codes for CASSVGGVTNYGYTF.

The genes are TRBV12-3 or TRBV12-4 and TRBJ1-2; the D gene is possibly TRBD1 (6 bases). Deletions cut 11 bases from V and 8 bases from J, with 24 bases between. The CDR3 is 14 residues long. This chain's CDR3 is CASQERGAGRGYTF. The CDR3 coding sequence is TGTGCCTCTCAAGAAAGGGGGGCAGGGAGAGGCTACACCTTC.

The chain is built from TRBV19 and TRBJ1-1, with a weak D call TRBD1 (6 bases). Trimming pared 8 bases from V and 0 bases from J, leaving 13 bases between. Germline-derived CDR1 and CDR2 are LNHDA and SQIVND (reference sequence). This CDR3 is 14 amino acids long. The DNA of the CDR3 is TGTGCCAGTCGAACCAGGGGCTTGAACACTGAAGCTTTCTTT. It translates to CASRTRGLNTEAFF. Filled out from reference TRBV19 and TRBJ1-1, the complete variable domain reads DGGITQSPKYLFRKEGQNVTLSCEQNLNHDAMYWYRQDPGQGLRLIYYSQIVNDFQKGDIAEGYSVSREKKESFPLTVTSAQKNPTAFYLCASRTRGLNTEAFFGQGTRLTVV.

This clonotype was observed a handful of times. The chain carries TRBV2 and TRBJ2-2; TRBD1 aligns across 7 bases. The CDR3 has 14 amino acids. Germline V lookup: CDR1 SNHLY, CDR2 FYNNEI. Germline trimming cut 4 bases from V and 3 bases from J; bases unmatched to any gene: 2. CDR3 sequence: CASSGQGDTGELFF. CDR3 coding DNA: TGTGCCAGCAGTGGACAGGGTGACACCGGGGAGCTGTTTTTT.

This clonotype has only a few counts. This chain links TRBV6-5 with TRBJ2-3, with D possibly matching TRBD1 (5 bases). V was pared by 4 bases and J by 5 bases, with 16 bases between. The length of the CDR3 is 15 residues. Germline V lookup: CDR1 MNHEY, CDR2 SVGAGI. CDR3 bases: TGTGCCAGCAGTTCAGACACGATCAGGGTAGATACGCAGTATTTT. Amino acids: CASSSDTIRVDTQYF.

This clonotype has just a few counts. This sequence joins TRBV2 and TRBJ1-4, with no clear D. Trimming shortened V by 2 bases and J by 8 bases, and 6 bases separated the two germline ends. Germline V CDR1 and CDR2: SNHLY, FYNNEI. This CDR3 has 12 amino acids. CDR3 in DNA: TGTGCCAGCAGTGAACAGGCCGAAAAACTGTTTTTT. This gives the protein CASSEQAEKLFF.

This clonotype occurred once. The rearrangement uses TRBV9 and TRBJ2-5; TRBD2 aligns across 12 bases. The CDR3 totals 15 residues. CDR1 is SGDLS and CDR2 is YYNGEE in the germline V gene. J was trimmed by 5 bases and V by 4 bases; bases with no gene match: 6. CDR3 in DNA: TGTGCCAGCAGCAGATCTAGCGGGGGGGTGGAGACCCAGTACTTC. It encodes CASSRSSGGVETQYF.

This clonotype has a handful of counts. The rearrangement uses TRBV5-5 and TRBJ1-5; D gene uncertain. Trimming left V 0 bases short and J 2 bases short, with 12 bases between. The CDR3 loop spans 16 amino acids. The germline V gene encodes CDR1 SGHKS and CDR2 YYEKEE (reference sequence). CDR3 residues: CASSLEALGGNQPQHF. Written as DNA, the CDR3 is TGTGCCAGCAGCTTGGAGGCCCTCGGCGGCAATCAGCCCCAGCATTTT.

The chain combines TRBV9 with TRBJ2-1, with D possibly matching TRBD2 (6 bases). There are 16 residues in the CDR3. Between the trimmed V and J ends, which lost 4 bases and 4 bases, there was a span of 18 bases. Germline CDR1 is SGDLS and CDR2 is YYNGEE. CDR3 residues: CASSPTPSGGYNEQFF. The CDR3 DNA reads TGTGCCAGCAGCCCAACCCCAAGCGGAGGGTACAATGAGCAGTTCTTC. The whole variable domain, filled in from reference TRBV9 and TRBJ2-1, reads DSGVTQTPKHLITATGQRVTLRCSPRSGDLSVYWYQQSLDQGLQFLIQYYNGEERAKGNILERFSAQQFPDLHSELNLSSLELGDSALYFCASSPTPSGGYNEQFFGPGTRLTVL.